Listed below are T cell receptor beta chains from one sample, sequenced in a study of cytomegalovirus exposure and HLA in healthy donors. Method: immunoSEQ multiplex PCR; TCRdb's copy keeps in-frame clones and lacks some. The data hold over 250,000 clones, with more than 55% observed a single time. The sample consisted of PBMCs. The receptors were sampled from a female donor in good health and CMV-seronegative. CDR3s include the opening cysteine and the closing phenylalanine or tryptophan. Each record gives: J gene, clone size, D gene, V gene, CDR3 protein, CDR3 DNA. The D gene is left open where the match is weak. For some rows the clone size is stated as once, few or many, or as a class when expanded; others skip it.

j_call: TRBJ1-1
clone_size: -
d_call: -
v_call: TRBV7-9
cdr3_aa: CASSGPTSRAEAFF
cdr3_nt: TGTGCCAGCAGTGGACCCACTTCCAGGGCTGAAGCTTTCTTT

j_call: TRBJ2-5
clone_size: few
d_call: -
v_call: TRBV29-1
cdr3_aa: CSVTQGETQYF
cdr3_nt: TGCAGCGTCACCCAGGGAGAGACCCAGTACTTC

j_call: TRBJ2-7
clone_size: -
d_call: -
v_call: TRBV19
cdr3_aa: CASSFSQGSYEQYF
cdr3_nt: TGTGCCAGTAGTTTTAGCCAGGGTTCCTACGAGCAGTACTTC

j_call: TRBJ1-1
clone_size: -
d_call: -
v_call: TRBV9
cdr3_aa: CASSVAAGLNTEAFF
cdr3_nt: TGTGCCAGCAGCGTAGCAGCAGGGTTGAACACTGAAGCTTTCTTT

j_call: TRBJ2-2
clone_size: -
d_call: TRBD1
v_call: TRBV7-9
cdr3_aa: CASSFGQGPGGELFF
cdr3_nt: TGTGCCAGCAGCTTCGGACAGGGGCCGGGCGGGGAGCTGTTTTTT

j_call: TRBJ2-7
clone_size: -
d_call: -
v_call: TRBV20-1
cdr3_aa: CSASTGYEQYF
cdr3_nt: TGCAGTGCTAGTACTGGCTACGAGCAGTACTTC

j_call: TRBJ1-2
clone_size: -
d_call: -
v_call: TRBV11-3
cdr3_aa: CASSPRGATAGYGYTF
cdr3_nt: TGTGCCAGCAGCCCGAGGGGGGCGACAGCGGGGTATGGCTACACCTTC

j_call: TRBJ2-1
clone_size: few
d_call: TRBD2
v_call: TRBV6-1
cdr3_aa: CASSQAGGSYNEQFF
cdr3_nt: TGTGCCAGCAGCCAAGCGGGGGGCTCCTACAATGAGCAGTTCTTC

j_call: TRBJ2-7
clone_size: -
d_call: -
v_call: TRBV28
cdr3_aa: CASHRVSSYEQYF
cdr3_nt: TGTGCCAGCCACAGGGTTAGCTCCTACGAGCAGTACTTC

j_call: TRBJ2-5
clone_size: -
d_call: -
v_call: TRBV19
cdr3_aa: CASSIEYSQETQYF
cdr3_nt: TGTGCCAGTAGTATAGAGTACTCCCAAGAGACCCAGTACTTC

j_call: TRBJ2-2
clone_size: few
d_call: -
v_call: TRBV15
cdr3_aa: CATSRFSMGPGELFF
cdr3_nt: TGTGCCACCAGCAGGTTTTCTATGGGGCCCGGGGAGCTGTTTTTT

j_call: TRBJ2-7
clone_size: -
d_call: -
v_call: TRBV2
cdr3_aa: CASTPVGLANSYEQYF
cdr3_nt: TGTGCCAGCACCCCCGTAGGGCTAGCGAACTCCTACGAGCAGTACTTC

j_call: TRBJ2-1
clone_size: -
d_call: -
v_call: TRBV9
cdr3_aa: CASSRSYNEQFF
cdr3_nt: TGTGCCAGCAGCCGGAGCTACAATGAGCAGTTCTTC

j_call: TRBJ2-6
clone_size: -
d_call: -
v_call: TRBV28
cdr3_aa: CASSPIKANVLTF
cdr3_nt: TGTGCCAGCAGTCCTATAAAGGCCAACGTCCTGACTTTC

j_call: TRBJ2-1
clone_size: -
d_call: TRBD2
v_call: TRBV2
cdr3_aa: CASRGLAAVSYNEQFF
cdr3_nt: TGTGCCAGCAGGGGACTAGCGGCAGTTTCCTACAATGAGCAGTTCTTC

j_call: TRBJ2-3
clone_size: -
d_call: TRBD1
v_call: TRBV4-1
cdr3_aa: CASSQVGTGADTQYF
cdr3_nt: TGCGCCAGCAGCCAAGTAGGGACAGGAGCAGATACGCAGTATTTT

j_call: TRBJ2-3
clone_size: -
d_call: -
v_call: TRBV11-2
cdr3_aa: CASSFYSVRGKITDTQYF
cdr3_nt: TGTGCCAGCAGCTTTTATTCCGTTCGTGGCAAAATCACAGATACGCAGTATTTT

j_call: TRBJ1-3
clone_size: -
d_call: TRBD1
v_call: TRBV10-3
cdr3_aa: CAISGVQGRDTIYF
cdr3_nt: TGTGCCATCAGTGGGGTACAGGGGCGGGACACCATATATTTT

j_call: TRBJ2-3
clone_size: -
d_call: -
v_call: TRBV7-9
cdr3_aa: CASSPRGGGGGTDTQYF
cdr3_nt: TGTGCCAGCAGCCCGAGAGGGGGAGGGGGAGGCACAGATACGCAGTATTTT

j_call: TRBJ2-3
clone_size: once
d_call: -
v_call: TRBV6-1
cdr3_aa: CASSETRPPLTDTQYF
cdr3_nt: TGTGCCAGCAGTGAGACTAGGCCACCCCTCACAGATACGCAGTATTTT

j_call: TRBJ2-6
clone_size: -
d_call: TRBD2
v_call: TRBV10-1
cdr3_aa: CASSSGTSGSGANVLTF
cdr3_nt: TGCGCCAGCAGTTCCGGGACTAGCGGCTCTGGGGCCAACGTCCTGACTTTC

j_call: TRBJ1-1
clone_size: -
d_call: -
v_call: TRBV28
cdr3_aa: CASSRNFGRIAEAFF
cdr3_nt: TGTGCCAGCTCCCGTAATTTTGGGAGGATCGCTGAAGCTTTCTTT

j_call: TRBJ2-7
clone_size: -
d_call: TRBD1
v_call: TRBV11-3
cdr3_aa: CASSLQGQGLTYEQYF
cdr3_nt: TGTGCCAGCAGTCTCCAGGGACAGGGCTTAACCTACGAGCAGTACTTC

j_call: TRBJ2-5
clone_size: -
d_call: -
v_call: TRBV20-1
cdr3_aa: CSSNRGETQYF
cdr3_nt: TGCAGTAGTAATAGGGGGGAGACCCAGTACTTC

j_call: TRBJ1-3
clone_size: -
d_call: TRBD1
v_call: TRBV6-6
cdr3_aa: CASSSTGLPSGNTIYF
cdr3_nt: TGTGCCAGCAGTTCGACAGGGCTACCCTCTGGAAACACCATATATTTT

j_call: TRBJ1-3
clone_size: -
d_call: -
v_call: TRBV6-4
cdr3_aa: CASRDRFNTGNTIYF
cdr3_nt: TGTGCCAGCAGAGACAGATTCAACACTGGAAACACCATATATTTT

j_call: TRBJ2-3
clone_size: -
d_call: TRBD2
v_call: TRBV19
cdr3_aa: CASSTASGRARDTQYF
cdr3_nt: TGTGCCAGTAGTACGGCCAGCGGGAGGGCCAGGGATACGCAGTATTTT

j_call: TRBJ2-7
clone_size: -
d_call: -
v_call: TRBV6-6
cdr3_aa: CASSYSGGTPTYEQYF
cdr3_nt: TGTGCCAGCAGTTACTCTGGCGGGACCCCAACCTACGAGCAGTACTTC

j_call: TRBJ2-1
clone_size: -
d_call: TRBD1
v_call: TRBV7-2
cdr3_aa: CASITTGATDEQFF
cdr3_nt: TGTGCCAGCATAACGACAGGGGCTACGGATGAGCAGTTCTTC

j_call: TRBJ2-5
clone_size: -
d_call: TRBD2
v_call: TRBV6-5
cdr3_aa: CASSYSGGSETQYF
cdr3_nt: TGTGCCAGCAGTTACTCGGGGGGGTCAGAGACCCAGTACTTC

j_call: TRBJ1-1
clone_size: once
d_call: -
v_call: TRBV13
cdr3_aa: CASSLGRGNTEAFF
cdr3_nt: TGTGCCAGCAGCTTAGGGCGGGGGAACACTGAAGCTTTCTTT

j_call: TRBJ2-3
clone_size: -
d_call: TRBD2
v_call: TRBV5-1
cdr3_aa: CASSLGSLAGADTQYF
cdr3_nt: TGCGCCAGCAGCTTGGGGTCTCTAGCGGGAGCAGATACGCAGTATTTT

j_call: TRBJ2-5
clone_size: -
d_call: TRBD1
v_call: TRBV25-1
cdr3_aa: CASSDLTGEETQYF
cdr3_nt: TGTGCCAGCAGTGACCTGACAGGGGAAGAGACCCAGTACTTC

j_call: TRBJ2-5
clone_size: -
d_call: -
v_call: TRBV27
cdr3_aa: CASSERDQETQYF
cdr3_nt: TGTGCCAGCTCCGAGCGGGACCAAGAGACCCAGTACTTC

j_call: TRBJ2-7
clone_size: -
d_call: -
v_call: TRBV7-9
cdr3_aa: CASSLVGGDTYEQYF
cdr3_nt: TGTGCCAGCAGCTTAGTGGGCGGGGATACTTACGAGCAGTACTTC

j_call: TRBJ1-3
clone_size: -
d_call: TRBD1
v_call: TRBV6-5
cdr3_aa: CASSKTGAGDNTIYF
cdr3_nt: TGTGCCAGCAGTAAAACAGGGGCCGGAGATAACACCATATATTTT

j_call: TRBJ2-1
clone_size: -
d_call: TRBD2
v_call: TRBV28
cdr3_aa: CASRRTSQGSNEQFF
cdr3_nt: TGTGCCAGCAGGCGGACTAGCCAGGGTAGCAATGAGCAGTTCTTC

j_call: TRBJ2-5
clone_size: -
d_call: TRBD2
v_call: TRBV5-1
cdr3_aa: CASSLRGSGREETQYF
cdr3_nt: TGCGCCAGCAGCTTGAGAGGTAGCGGGAGGGAAGAGACCCAGTACTTC

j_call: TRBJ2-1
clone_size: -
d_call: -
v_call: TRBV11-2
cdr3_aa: CASTTGNSYNEQFF
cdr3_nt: TGTGCCAGCACCACAGGAAATTCCTACAATGAGCAGTTCTTC

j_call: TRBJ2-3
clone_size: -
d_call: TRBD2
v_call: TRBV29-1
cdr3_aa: CRADSGRALDTQYF
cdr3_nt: TGCAGGGCGGATAGCGGGAGGGCCCTAGATACGCAGTATTTT

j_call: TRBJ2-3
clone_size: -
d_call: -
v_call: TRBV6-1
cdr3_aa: CASSEFYGVTTDTQYF
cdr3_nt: TGTGCCAGCAGTGAATTCTATGGAGTTACCACAGATACGCAGTATTTT

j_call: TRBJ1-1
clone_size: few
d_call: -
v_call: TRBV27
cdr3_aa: CASGVRADGTEAFF
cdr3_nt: TGTGCCAGCGGGGTCAGGGCAGACGGAACTGAAGCTTTCTTT

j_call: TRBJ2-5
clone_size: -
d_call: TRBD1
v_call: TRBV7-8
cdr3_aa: CASSHSLGQGSETQYF
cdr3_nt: TGTGCCAGCAGCCACTCCCTGGGACAGGGGTCGGAGACCCAGTACTTC

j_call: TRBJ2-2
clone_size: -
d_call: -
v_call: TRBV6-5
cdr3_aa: CASSFRGPRGTGELFF
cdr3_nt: TGTGCCAGCAGTTTTAGGGGCCCGCGGGGCACCGGGGAGCTGTTTTTT

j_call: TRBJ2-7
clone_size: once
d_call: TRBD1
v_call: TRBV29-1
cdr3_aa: CSVRQGHEQYF
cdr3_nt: TGCAGCGTTCGACAGGGCCACGAGCAGTACTTC

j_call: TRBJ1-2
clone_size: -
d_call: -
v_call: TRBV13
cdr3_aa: CASSLAGQSCGYTF
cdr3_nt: TGTGCCAGCAGCTTAGCTGGACAGAGCTGTGGCTACACCTTC

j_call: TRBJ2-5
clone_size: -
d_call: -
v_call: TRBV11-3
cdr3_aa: CASSKSPAREETQYF
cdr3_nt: TGTGCCAGCAGCAAAAGTCCCGCGAGGGAAGAGACCCAGTACTTC

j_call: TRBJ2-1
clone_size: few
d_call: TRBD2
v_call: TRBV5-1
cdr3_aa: CASSGTSGSRGEQFF
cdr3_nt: TGCGCCAGCAGCGGGACTAGCGGGAGTCGGGGTGAGCAGTTCTTC

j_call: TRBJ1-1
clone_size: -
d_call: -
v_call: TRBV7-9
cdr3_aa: CASSQKTQENTEAFF
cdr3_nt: TGTGCCAGCAGCCAAAAAACACAGGAGAACACTGAAGCTTTCTTT

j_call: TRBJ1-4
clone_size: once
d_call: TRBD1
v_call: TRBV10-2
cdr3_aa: CASRDRVDEKLFF
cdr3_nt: TGCGCCAGCAGGGACAGGGTTGATGAAAAACTGTTTTTT

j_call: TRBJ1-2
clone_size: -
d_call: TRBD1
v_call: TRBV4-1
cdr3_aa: CASRLTSSQGTYGYTF
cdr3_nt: TGCGCCAGCAGGCTTACCTCGTCACAGGGGACCTATGGCTACACCTTC

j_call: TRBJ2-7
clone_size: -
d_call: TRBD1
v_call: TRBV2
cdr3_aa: CASSERTGDHEQYF
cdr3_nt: TGTGCCAGCAGTGAAAGGACAGGGGACCACGAGCAGTACTTC

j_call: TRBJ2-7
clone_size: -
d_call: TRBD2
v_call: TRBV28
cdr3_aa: CASSLGAGGSSSYEQYF
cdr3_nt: TGTGCCAGCAGTTTAGGGGCCGGGGGGTCCAGCTCCTACGAGCAGTACTTC

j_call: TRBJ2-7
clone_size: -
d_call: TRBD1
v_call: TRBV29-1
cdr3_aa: CSVVRQGSHEQYF
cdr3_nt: TGCAGCGTTGTAAGACAGGGGAGCCACGAGCAGTACTTC

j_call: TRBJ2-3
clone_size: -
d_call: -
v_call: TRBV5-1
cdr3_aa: CASSYTPTGKGTDTQYF
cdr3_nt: TGCGCCAGCAGCTATACGCCCACAGGGAAAGGCACAGATACGCAGTATTTT

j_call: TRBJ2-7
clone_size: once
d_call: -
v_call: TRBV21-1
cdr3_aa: CASSKGLAGPSYEQYF
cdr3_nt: TGTGCCAGCAGCAAGGGACTAGCGGGACCATCCTACGAGCAGTACTTC

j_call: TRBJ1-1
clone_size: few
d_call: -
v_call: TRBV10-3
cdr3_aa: CAIKGVVNTEAFF
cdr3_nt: TGTGCCATCAAAGGGGTTGTGAACACTGAAGCTTTCTTT

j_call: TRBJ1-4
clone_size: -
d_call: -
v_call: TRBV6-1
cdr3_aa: CASSPRATNEKLFF
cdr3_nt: TGTGCCAGCAGTCCCCGTGCAACTAATGAAAAACTGTTTTTT

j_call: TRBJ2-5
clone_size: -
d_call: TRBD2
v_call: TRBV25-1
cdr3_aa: CASSLAGGTQYF
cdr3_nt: TGTGCCAGCAGTCTAGCGGGAGGGACCCAGTACTTC